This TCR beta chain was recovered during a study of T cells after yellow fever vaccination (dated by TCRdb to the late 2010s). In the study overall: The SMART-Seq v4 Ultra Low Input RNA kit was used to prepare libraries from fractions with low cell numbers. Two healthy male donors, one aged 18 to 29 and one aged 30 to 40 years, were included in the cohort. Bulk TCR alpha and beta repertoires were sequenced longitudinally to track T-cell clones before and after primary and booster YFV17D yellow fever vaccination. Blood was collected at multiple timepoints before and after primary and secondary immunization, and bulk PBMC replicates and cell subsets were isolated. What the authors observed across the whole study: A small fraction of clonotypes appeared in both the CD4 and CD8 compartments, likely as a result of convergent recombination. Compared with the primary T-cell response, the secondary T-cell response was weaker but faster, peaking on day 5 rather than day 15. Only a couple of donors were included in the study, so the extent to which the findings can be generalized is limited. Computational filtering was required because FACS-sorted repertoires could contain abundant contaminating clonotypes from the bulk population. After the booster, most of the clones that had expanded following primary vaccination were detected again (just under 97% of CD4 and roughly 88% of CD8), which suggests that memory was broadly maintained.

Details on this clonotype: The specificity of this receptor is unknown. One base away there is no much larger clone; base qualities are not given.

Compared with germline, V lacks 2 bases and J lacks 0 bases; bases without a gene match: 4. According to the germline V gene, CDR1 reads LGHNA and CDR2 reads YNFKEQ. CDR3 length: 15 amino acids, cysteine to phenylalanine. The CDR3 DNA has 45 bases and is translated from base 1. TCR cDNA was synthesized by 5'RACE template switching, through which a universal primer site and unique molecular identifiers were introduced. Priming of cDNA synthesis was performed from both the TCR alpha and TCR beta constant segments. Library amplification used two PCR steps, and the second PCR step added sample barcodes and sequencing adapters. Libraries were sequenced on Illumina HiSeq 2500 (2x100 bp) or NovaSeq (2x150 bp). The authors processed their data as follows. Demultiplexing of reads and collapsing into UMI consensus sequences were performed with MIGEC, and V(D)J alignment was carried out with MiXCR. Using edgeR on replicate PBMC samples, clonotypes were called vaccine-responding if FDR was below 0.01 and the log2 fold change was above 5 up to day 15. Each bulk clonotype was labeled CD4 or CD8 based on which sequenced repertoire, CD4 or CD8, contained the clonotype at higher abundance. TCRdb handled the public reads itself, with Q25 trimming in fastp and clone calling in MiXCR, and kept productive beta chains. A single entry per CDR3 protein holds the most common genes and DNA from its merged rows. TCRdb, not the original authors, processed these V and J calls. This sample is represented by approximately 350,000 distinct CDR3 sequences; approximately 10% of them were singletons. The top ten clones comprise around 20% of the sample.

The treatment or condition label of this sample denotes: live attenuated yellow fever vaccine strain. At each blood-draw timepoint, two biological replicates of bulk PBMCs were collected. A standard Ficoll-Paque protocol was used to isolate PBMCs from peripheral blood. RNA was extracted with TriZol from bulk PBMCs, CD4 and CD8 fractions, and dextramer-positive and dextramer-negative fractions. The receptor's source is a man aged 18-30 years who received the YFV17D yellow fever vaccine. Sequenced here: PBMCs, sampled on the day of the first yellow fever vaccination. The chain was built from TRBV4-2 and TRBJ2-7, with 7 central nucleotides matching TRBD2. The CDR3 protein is CASSQRGESSYEQYF. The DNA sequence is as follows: TGTGCCAGCAGCCAACGGGGGGAGAGCTCCTACGAGCAGTACTTC.